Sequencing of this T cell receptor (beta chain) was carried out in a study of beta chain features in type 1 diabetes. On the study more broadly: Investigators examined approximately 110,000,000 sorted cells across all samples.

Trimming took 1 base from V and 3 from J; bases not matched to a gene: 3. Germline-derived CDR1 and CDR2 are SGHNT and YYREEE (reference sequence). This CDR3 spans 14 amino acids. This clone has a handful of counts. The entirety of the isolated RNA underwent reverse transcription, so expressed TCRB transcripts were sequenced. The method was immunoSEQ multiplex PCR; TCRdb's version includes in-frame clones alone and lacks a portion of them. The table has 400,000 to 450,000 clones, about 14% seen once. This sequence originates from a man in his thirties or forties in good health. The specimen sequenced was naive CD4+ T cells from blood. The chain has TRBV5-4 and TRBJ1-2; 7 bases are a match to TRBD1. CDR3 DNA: TGTGCCAGCAGCTTGCGGCAGGGGGACTATGGCTACACCTTC. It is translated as CASSLRQGDYGYTF. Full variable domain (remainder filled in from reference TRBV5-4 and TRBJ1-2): ETGVTQSPTHLIKTRGQQVTLRCSSQSGHNTVSWYQQALGQGPQFIFQYYREEENGRGNFPPRFSGLQFPNYSSELNVNALELDDSALYLCASSLRQGDYGYTFGSGTRLTVV.